The next 28 T cell receptor beta chains were all read from a single sample in a study of patients and donors after allogeneic stem cell transplantation. In TCRdb, the RT-PCR reads were re-called with MiXCR into one record per CDR3 protein. The sample lists about a million distinct CDR3 sequences, around 17% occurring once. What was sequenced was blood, either unsorted or a sorted T cell fraction (not recorded which). All receptors come from a human donor who was either an allogeneic HSCT recipient or a stem cell or donor lymphocyte infusion donor (not recorded which). It is not recorded whose cells these are; they may come from a transplant donor.

This clonotype was seen a few times. The chain joins TRBV5-1 to TRBJ2-7; TRBD1 matches 10 bases. Germline V gene lookup returns CDR1 SGHRS and CDR2 YFSETQ. The CDR3 length is 14 residues. The ends lost 3 bases at V and 5 bases at J; junction bases unmatched: 5. In nucleotides, the CDR3 is TGCGCCAGCAGCTCCCGGACAGGGGGAGACGAGCAGTACTTC. It specifies CASSSRTGGDEQYF.

The genes are TRBV20-1 and TRBJ2-5; 10 bases are shared with TRBD2. After removal of 3 bases from V and 2 bases from J, the junction contained 12 bases not matched to a gene. Germline lookup yields CDR1 DFQATT and CDR2 SNEGSKA (reference sequence). The CDR3 contains 17 residues. The CDR3, as DNA: TGCAGTGCTAGGATAAGCGGGGGGGGTAGGATGCAAGAGACCCAGTACTTC. It encodes CSARISGGGRMQETQYF.

This clonotype came up a few times. V and J are TRBV5-6 and TRBJ2-3, with D possibly matching TRBD1 (5 bases). The CDR3 length is 15 residues. The V end was cut by 3 bases, the J end by 1 base, with 12 bases between. Germline V gene data show CDR1 as SGHDT and CDR2 as YYEEEE. CDR3 sequence: CASSSSRAGTDTQYF. In DNA form, the CDR3 reads TGTGCCAGCAGCTCTTCCAGGGCTGGCACAGATACGCAGTATTTT.

The V call is TRBV12-3 or TRBV12-4, the J call TRBJ2-2, with a tentative D call TRBD1 (6 bases). Trimming took off 3 bases at V and 1 base at J, with 12 bases between the two ends. The CDR3 contains 16 residues. The CDR3 DNA reads as TGTGCCAGCAGTTTTGGCTCACAGGGGAACACCGGGGAGCTGTTTTTT. It encodes CASSFGSQGNTGELFF.

This chain joins TRBV7-2 and TRBJ2-5; the match to TRBD2 covers 9 bases. After removal of 2 bases from V and 4 bases from J, the junction contained 5 bases not matched to a gene. The CDR3 contains 15 residues. CDR1 is SGHTA, CDR2 FQGNSA, per germline. The DNA for the CDR3 is TGTGCCAGCAGCTTAAAGCGGACTAGCGCAGAGACCCAGTACTTC. Translated, it gives CASSLKRTSAETQYF.

This clonotype was counted a few times. The CDR3, as DNA: TGTGCCAGCAGGTCAACTCAAGAGACCCAGTACTTC. It codes for CASRSTQETQYF. The V gene is TRBV28, the J gene TRBJ2-5; D unresolved. The germline V gene encodes CDR1 MDHEN and CDR2 SYDVKM. The CDR3 runs 12 residues. Between the trimmed V and J ends, which lost 6 bases and 2 bases, there was a span of 7 bases. Full variable domain (outside the CDR3, taken from reference TRBV28 and TRBJ2-5): DVKVTQSSRYLVKRTGEKVFLECVQDMDHENMFWYRQDPGLGLRLIYFSYDVKMKEKGDIPEGYSVSREKKERFSLILESASTNQTSMYLCASRSTQETQYFGPGTRLLVL.

A few counts support this clonotype. The CDR3 bases are TGCGCCAGCAGCTTGCCTACGACACAGGGAGGCGGGGAGCTGTTTTTT. Amino acids: CASSLPTTQGGGELFF. The rearrangement joins TRBV5-1 to TRBJ2-2; D is perhaps TRBD1 or TRBD2 (6 bases each). The germline V gene encodes CDR1 SGHRS and CDR2 YFSETQ. CDR3 size: 16 residues. Deletions cut 1 base from V and 7 bases from J, with 17 bases between.

The chain links TRBV4-3 to TRBJ2-5; 11 positions match TRBD2. The CDR3 has 18 amino acids. Trimming removed 4 bases from V and 5 bases from J; junction bases left unmatched: 15. In germline, CDR1 is LGHNA, CDR2 YSLEER. This CDR3 is CASSPKLGASGGRETQYF. Here the CDR3 DNA reads TGCGCCAGCAGCCCTAAGTTGGGGGCTAGCGGGGGGCGGGAGACCCAGTACTTC.

The table lists this clonotype with a few counts. The chain is built from TRBV15 and TRBJ2-5, with a tentative D call TRBD1 (6 bases). Germline V CDR1 and CDR2: LNHNV, YYDKDF (reference sequence). This CDR3 spans 14 amino acids. V was cut by 6 bases and J by 5 bases, with 16 bases left in between. The CDR3 is CATRLSLGHETQYF. CDR3 sequence (DNA): TGTGCCACCAGGTTGTCTTTGGGACACGAGACCCAGTACTTC.

This clonotype was detected only a few times. The chain has TRBV5-5 and TRBJ1-2, with D uncertain. The CDR3 contains 15 residues. Per the germline V gene, CDR1 is SGHKS and CDR2 is YYEKEE (reference sequence). V was pared by 4 bases and J by 8 bases, with 21 bases between. Here the CDR3 reads CASSLEAGKVAGYTF. CDR3 DNA: TGTGCCAGCAGCCTCGAGGCGGGGAAGGTGGCCGGCTACACCTTC.

This clonotype was observed at least ten times. J is TRBJ2-1 and V is TRBV6-4; TRBD1 is a possible D gene (6 bases). The germline V gene has CDR1 MRHNA and CDR2 SNTAGT. This CDR3 contains 13 residues. V was cut by 2 bases and J by 7 bases, with 9 bases left in between. CDR3 bases: TGTGCCAGCAGTGACGGGGGCGGGAATGAGCAGTTCTTC. This translates into CASSDGGGNEQFF.

This chain links TRBV6-1 with TRBJ2-7; TRBD1 aligns across 7 bases. Germline CDR1 reads MNHNS; CDR2 reads SASEGT. The J segment lost 3 bases and the V segment lost 6 bases, leaving 11 bases of the junction unmatched. This CDR3 is built from 15 residues. CDR3 sequence (DNA): TGTGCCAGCAGACGGACGGGCGCAGGGGGCTACGAGCAGTACTTC. This translates into CASRRTGAGGYEQYF.

The V gene is TRBV11-2, the J gene TRBJ2-7; possible D gene TRBD1, 5 bases. V lost 2 bases, J lost 5 bases, and 25 bases lay in between. Germline CDR1 is SGHAT and CDR2 is FQNNGV. The CDR3 spans 18 residues. In DNA, the CDR3 is TGTGCCAGCAGCTTAATCCCCCTCGACAGCCTTCGAGGAGACGAGCAGTACTTC. It specifies CASSLIPLDSLRGDEQYF.

This clonotype was observed a few times. This chain links TRBV29-1 with TRBJ1-1, with D possibly being TRBD1 (5 bases). The CDR3 length is 12 residues. V was pared by 7 bases and J by 4 bases, with 13 bases between. Per the germline V gene, CDR1 is SQVTM and CDR2 is ANQGSEA. The CDR3 loop reads CSADRGSTEAFF. CDR3 sequence (DNA): TGCAGCGCTGACCGGGGGAGCACTGAAGCTTTCTTT.

This chain uses TRBV29-1 with TRBJ2-2; D is uncertain. Trimming shortened V by 8 bases and J by 1 base, and 8 bases separated the two germline ends. The CDR3 is 12 amino acids. Germline assignment: CDR1 SQVTM and CDR2 ANQGSEA. As DNA, the CDR3 is TGCAGCTGCGGAGAGAACACCGGGGAGCTGTTTTTT. Protein: CSCGENTGELFF.

V usage is TRBV7-9 and J usage is TRBJ2-1, with D possibly matching TRBD1 (5 bases). The CDR3 spans 14 residues. In germline, CDR1 is SEHNR, CDR2 FQNEAQ (reference sequence). With 8 bases removed from V and 6 bases from J, the gap between germline ends came to 17 bases. CDR3 DNA sequence: TGTGCCAGCCAGGGTCCAATGAACACCAATGAGCAGTTCTTC. This gives the protein CASQGPMNTNEQFF. The full variable domain, its missing parts supplied by reference TRBV7-9 and TRBJ2-1, is DTGVSQNPRHKITKRGQNVTFRCDPISEHNRLYWYRQTLGQGPEFLTYFQNEAQLEKSRLLSDRFSAERPKGSFSTLEIQRTEQGDSAMYLCASQGPMNTNEQFFGPGTRLTVL.

The J gene is TRBJ1-1, the V gene TRBV7-2; no clear D. Germline V lookup: CDR1 SGHTA, CDR2 FQGNSA. CDR3 length equals 12 residues. Deletions cut 5 bases from V and 6 bases from J, with 10 bases between. Written as DNA, the CDR3 is TGTGCCAGCAGCCCCTCCCCCCCTGAAGCTTTCTTT. Its translation: CASSPSPPEAFF.

This clonotype was seen repeatedly, ten times or more. V and J are TRBV20-1 and TRBJ1-4, with 8 bases fitting TRBD1. The CDR3 consists of 17 residues. V lost 5 bases, J lost 7 bases, and 18 bases stayed unmatched. The germline gives CDR1 DFQATT, CDR2 SNEGSKA (reference sequence). The CDR3 is CSAPRNLRTGLREKLFF. The CDR3 DNA follows: TGCAGTGCTCCACGCAACCTCAGGACAGGGTTGCGTGAAAAACTGTTTTTT.

The chain carries TRBV15 and TRBJ2-7, with 7 bases aligning to TRBD2. Losses at the gene ends were 0 bases for V and 2 bases for J; bases not matched to a gene: 7. The CDR3 sequence is 16 residues long. The germline gives CDR1 LNHNV, CDR2 YYDKDF (reference sequence). CDR3 in DNA: TGTGCCACCAGCAGAGATCGGGTCCTAGCGGCCTACGAGCAGTACTTC. This translates into CATSRDRVLAAYEQYF.

The rearrangement uses TRBV7-3 and TRBJ2-5; 8 bases fit TRBD2. The V segment lost 5 bases and the J segment 0 bases; nucleotides outside the gene matches: 8. The CDR3 sequence is 16 residues long. Germline CDR1 reads SGHTA; CDR2 reads FQGTGA. The CDR3: CASSPGLVPYQETQYF. In DNA, the CDR3 is TGTGCCAGCAGCCCGGGACTAGTCCCGTACCAAGAGACCCAGTACTTC.

The rearrangement uses TRBV18 and TRBJ2-1; 11 bases are shared with TRBD2. The germline V gene encodes CDR1 KGHSH and CDR2 LQKENI. The trim removed 2 bases at V and 3 bases at J, leaving 3 bases unmatched. CDR3 size: 16 residues. The DNA for the CDR3 is TGTGCCAGCTCACCAGATACTAGCGGGAGCTACAATGAGCAGTTCTTC. Translating gives CASSPDTSGSYNEQFF.

As for this clonotype: Compared with germline, one end of the junction differs, possibly owing to a read error. The chain is built from TRBV24-1 and TRBJ2-1; D is possibly TRBD2 (7 bases). The CDR3 totals 18 residues. CDR1 and CDR2 (germline): KGHDR, SFDVKD. The CDR3 loop is CATICVRREKGGYNQQFF. The CDR3 DNA follows: TGTGCCACCATATGTGTTAGGCGGGAGAAGGGGGGCTACAATCAGCAGTTCTTC.

The CDR3: CASSSPGLAGDGSYNEQFF. CDR3 nucleotide sequence: TGTGCCAGCAGCTCACCGGGACTAGCGGGGGATGGGTCCTACAATGAGCAGTTCTTC. J is TRBJ2-1 and V is TRBV5-6; 14 bases are shared with TRBD2. J gave up 1 base and V 3 bases, and 9 bases lay outside the gene matches. In germline, CDR1 is SGHDT, CDR2 YYEEEE. The CDR3 runs to 19 residues.

V and J are TRBV9 and TRBJ2-7; tentatively, D is TRBD1 or TRBD2 (5 bases each). V lost 2 bases and J lost 0, with 6 bases in between. CDR1 is SGDLS, CDR2 YYNGEE, per germline. The CDR3 sequence is 13 residues long. The CDR3 DNA reads TGTGCCAGCAGCGTGGGACCCTCCTACGAGCAGTACTTC. Translation: CASSVGPSYEQYF.

This CDR3 is CASSESPGSTDTQYF. CDR3 DNA: TGTGCCAGCAGCGAAAGCCCGGGAAGCACAGATACGCAGTATTTT. This rearrangement joins TRBV2 to TRBJ2-3; perhaps TRBD2 as D (5 bases). This CDR3 comprises 15 residues. The V end was cut by 6 bases, the J end by 0 bases, with 13 bases between. CDR1 is SNHLY, CDR2 FYNNEI, per germline.

The CDR3 loop is CSVPRGKGANYGYTF. The CDR3 DNA is TGCAGCGTCCCCCGGGGAAAGGGGGCTAACTATGGCTACACCTTC. The V gene is TRBV29-1, the J gene TRBJ1-2; weak D call: TRBD1 (6 bases). This CDR3 is 15 amino acids long. From germline, CDR1 is SQVTM and CDR2 ANQGSEA. Trimming removed 6 bases from V and 0 bases from J, with 17 bases in between.

This clonotype was recorded at least ten times. The chain recombines TRBV29-1 with TRBJ1-1; D ambiguous. Per the germline V gene, CDR1 is SQVTM and CDR2 is ANQGSEA. The CDR3 runs to 13 residues. Trimming took 7 bases from V and 1 from J, leaving 13 bases between them. This chain's CDR3 is CSAFGRANTEAFF. The CDR3 DNA reads TGCAGCGCCTTCGGTCGAGCGAACACTGAAGCTTTCTTT.

This clonotype was counted at least ten times. The rearrangement joins TRBV5-5 to TRBJ2-1, with 7 bases fitting TRBD2. CDR3 length equals 16 residues. Germline CDR1 reads SGHKS; CDR2 reads YYEKEE (reference sequence). V lost 4 bases to trimming and J lost 0 bases; unmatched junction nucleotides: 7. The CDR3 region is CASSLGRESSYNEQFF. The CDR3, as DNA: TGTGCCAGCAGCCTCGGGCGGGAGAGCTCCTACAATGAGCAGTTCTTC.